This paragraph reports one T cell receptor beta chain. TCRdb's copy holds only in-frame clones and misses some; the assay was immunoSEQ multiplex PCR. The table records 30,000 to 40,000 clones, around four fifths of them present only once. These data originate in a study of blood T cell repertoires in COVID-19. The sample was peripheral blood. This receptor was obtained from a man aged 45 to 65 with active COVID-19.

CDR3 loop: CASSQDRSVAGNQPQHF. CDR3 sequence (DNA): TGCGCCAGCAGCCAAGATAGGTCGGTGGCGGGGAATCAGCCCCAGCATTTT. The chain recombines TRBV4-3 with TRBJ1-5, with D unclear. The length of the CDR3 is 17 residues. Germline V gene lookup returns CDR1 LGHNA and CDR2 YSLEER. V was cut by 0 bases and J by 4 bases, with 16 bases left in between.